This T cell receptor beta chain was sequenced in a study of T cell clusters in autoimmune cytopenias (dated by TCRdb to 2018 to 2020). For the wider study: TRB sequencing reached a median depth of around 52,000 reads per sample and yielded a median of about 2,400 distinct TRB clonotypes per sample. Alongside healthy, CLL and autoimmune hepatitis controls, autoimmune cytopenia patients had their peripheral blood TRB and IGH repertoires sequenced at active disease and again during treatment follow-up. The goal of the study was to find out whether patients with autoimmune cytopenia have a disease-specific immune repertoire signature that could be used as a blood-based biomarker.

Per sample, approximately 270 ng of peripheral blood genomic DNA, 35,000 to 40,000 genome equivalents, was used for TRB amplification. TRB rearrangements were amplified by multiplex PCR following a touch-down protocol, with the TRB-A and TRB-B primer pools mixed in one tube. Illumina adapters and sample indices were added to the amplicons through two consecutive PCR reactions performed with Phusion HS II polymerase. The amplicons were purified from gel with the NucleoSpin Gel and PCR Clean-up kit, after which the amplicons were quantified by Qubit and checked for quality on an Agilent 2100 Bioanalyzer. Sequencing of the libraries was done on an Illumina MiSeq with 600-cycle, single-indexed, paired-end runs. The published analysis was carried out like this. TRB reads were aligned and assembled with MiXCR version 2.1.12 using the default MiXCR reference library. A clone was defined by each unique CDR3 nucleotide sequence, and analysis was restricted to productive sequences with at least two reads. Alpha-parameterized diversity profiles (alpha 0 to 5), including the Shannon (alpha 1) and Simpson (alpha 2) indices, were computed with an R script to assess repertoire diversity. Combinatorial TRB VJ usage was calculated with the tcR package and was compared between cohorts by principal component analysis performed with ade4. GLIPH clustering of TCRbeta CDR3s was carried out on cohort pairs matched by age and read depth, and cluster frequencies were compared by Wilcoxon test. TCRdb reprocessed the reads, so every CDR3 protein sequence counts as one entry and DNA is not shown. The V and J calls, along with clone size, are taken from TCRdb and not from the paper's own processing. The table for this sample shows about 8,400 distinct CDR3 sequences. About a fifth of the sample comes from the top ten.

Results the study describes overall, beyond this receptor: Shifts in the TRB repertoire, including less even repertoires in secondary cytopenia and CLL, were mostly a reflection of lymphoma bias and not of autoimmunity. The T cell clusters were defined in silico only, and their functional role remained to be validated experimentally. In the comparison of secondary cytopenia with CLL, the cluster-lack signature was not observed, apparently because the dominant lymphoma-associated repertoire masked the signature. The GLIPH analysis suggested a lack of physiological T cell clusters in primary autoimmune cytopenia patients, since roughly 50 clusters were exclusive to healthy donors whereas some 15 were exclusive to patients. Compared with active autoimmune hepatitis patients, healthy donors had almost three times as many exclusive TRB clusters, a finding consistent with an autoimmunity-wide signature.

CDR1 SNHLY and CDR2 FYNNEI are derived from the germline V gene. There are 16 amino acids in the CDR3, from cysteine to phenylalanine inclusive. This entry has no DNA. Points on this clonotype: Its antigen has not been determined.

The sample consisted of peripheral blood. This TCR derives from a human donor with an autoimmune cytopenia or autoimmune hepatitis (not recorded which). The rearrangement joined TRBV2 to TRBJ2-4; TCRdb reports TRBD1, a call that lacks DNA to check it against. The CDR3 here reads CASSSGQGSAKNIQYF.